The sequence of this T cell receptor (beta chain) was determined in a study of cytomegalovirus exposure and HLA in healthy donors. Study overall: HLA-typed donors were the source of about 85 million unique TCRs, which an early data release held. Study findings and constraints: In a later analysis, at a false discovery rate of 0.05, some 15,000 TCR beta sequences were associated with HLA alleles. An analysis that came later showed most CMV-associated TCR beta chains appearing HLA-restricted.

Primers: 60 Vbeta forward and 13 Jbeta reverse. Only in-frame clones appear in the TCRdb table, and some are missing; sequencing was by immunoSEQ multiplex PCR. The sample data list around 40,000 clones. Each donor's status was that of a healthy bone marrow donor. As regards this clone: The target antigen is unknown.

Germline CDR1 reads SGHKS; CDR2 reads YYEKEE (reference sequence). J lost 7 bases, V lost 0 bases, and 11 bases had no gene match. This CDR3 is 16 amino acids long. V gene TRBV5-5 combines with J gene TRBJ2-7; 9 nucleotides line up with TRBD2. The TCR originated in a man between 35 and 55 years old in good health and CMV-seropositive. The sample consisted of PBMCs. The DNA of the CDR3 is TGTGCCAGCAGCTTGGTGGATTTTGGACTAGCGCGAGAGCAGTACTTC. Protein product: CASSLVDFGLAREQYF.